The 10 T cell receptor beta chains below come from one sample, sequenced in a study of cytomegalovirus exposure and HLA in healthy donors. Both 60 Vbeta primers and 13 Jbeta primers went into the PCR. Data came from immunoSEQ multiplex PCR; TCRdb stores just in-frame clones and leaves some out. The sample holds 100,000 to 150,000 clones, under 80% seen once. Sequencing was done on a sample of PBMCs. The receptor set was obtained from a man aged 40-49 years in good health and CMV-seropositive.

This clone showed up just once. The chain combines TRBV7-9 with TRBJ2-7, with D possibly being TRBD1 (6 bases). CDR1 is SEHNR and CDR2 is FQNEAQ in the germline V gene (reference sequence). CDR3 length: 15 amino acids. V was clipped by 3 bases and J by 0 bases, with 12 bases between them. DNA of the CDR3: TGTGCCAGCAGCTTCCAACAGGGTAGCTCCTACGAGCAGTACTTC. Translating gives CASSFQQGSSYEQYF.

The gene calls are TRBV21-1 and TRBJ2-7; the table's D call of TRBD1 was not tested on the DNA. TRBV21-1 is described as a pseudogene. The CDR3 is made up of 16 amino acids. In nucleotides, the CDR3 is TGTGCCAGCAGCCCGCTGGAGCGGGACAGGTGTTACGAGCAGTACTTC. Translated: CASSPLERDRCYEQYF.

The chain is built from TRBV5-4 and TRBJ2-7; 9 positions match TRBD1. Germline CDR1 and CDR2: SGHNT and YYREEE (reference sequence). There are 15 residues in the CDR3. Trimming took 0 bases from V and 2 from J; bases not matched to a gene: 3. DNA for the CDR3: TGTGCCAGCAGCTTGGAGGGACAGGGAGCCTACGAGCAGTACTTC. Translated, it gives CASSLEGQGAYEQYF.

V usage is TRBV28 and J usage is TRBJ2-7, with 9 bases that match TRBD2. Germline trimming cut 6 bases from V and 0 bases from J; bases unmatched to any gene: 12. CDR3 length: 17 residues. Germline CDR1 reads MDHEN; CDR2 reads SYDVKM. The DNA for the CDR3 is TGTGCCAGCAGCCGAAGATGGCTAGCGGGACGCTCCTACGAGCAGTACTTC. It encodes CASSRRWLAGRSYEQYF.

The chain recombines TRBV6-1 with TRBJ1-1; D remains unclear. The CDR3 runs to 11 residues. V was trimmed by 6 bases and J by 11 bases, leaving 13 bases between them. Germline V gives CDR1 MNHNS, CDR2 SASEGT. The CDR3 spells CASSFPGEAFF. The DNA for the CDR3 is TGTGCCAGCAGCTTCCCTGGGGAGGCTTTCTTT.

This chain connects TRBV19 to TRBJ2-5; 10 bases line up with TRBD1. Germline CDR1 is LNHDA and CDR2 is SQIVND (reference sequence). This CDR3 contains 14 residues. V shed 7 bases and J 5 bases; nucleotides not matched to a gene: 7. The CDR3 region is CASMGTGADETQYF. CDR3 nucleotide sequence: TGTGCCAGTATGGGGACAGGGGCAGACGAGACCCAGTACTTC.

The chain links TRBV5-1 to TRBJ1-2; 9 bases map to TRBD1. The germline CDR1 and CDR2 sequences are SGHRS and YFSETQ. With V trimmed by 1 base and J by 4 bases, 5 bases remained unmatched. CDR3 length: 15 amino acids. The CDR3 DNA is TGCGCCAGCAGCTTGCTACAGGGGGCCGGCTATGGCTACACCTTC. Amino acid sequence: CASSLLQGAGYGYTF.

The chain uses TRBV6-4 and TRBJ2-3, with 8 bases lining up with TRBD2. The germline V gene has CDR1 MRHNA and CDR2 SNTAGT. The trim removed 2 bases at V and 4 bases at J, leaving 8 bases unmatched. The CDR3 is made up of 16 amino acids. The CDR3, as DNA: TGTGCCAGCAGTGACACCTTACTAGCGGCCTCAGATACGCAGTATTTT. Translated: CASSDTLLAASDTQYF.

The J gene is TRBJ2-7, the V gene TRBV27; TRBD2 matches at 13 bases. The germline V gene has CDR1 MNHEY and CDR2 SMNVEV (reference sequence). CDR3 length: 15 amino acids. J lost 3 bases, V lost 2 bases, and 1 base had no gene match. CDR3: CASSLRTSGSYEQYF. In DNA, the CDR3 is TGTGCCAGCAGTTTACGGACTAGCGGGAGCTACGAGCAGTACTTC.

The chain carries TRBV5-4 and TRBJ2-1, with 12 bases lining up with TRBD2. The CDR3 totals 15 residues. The V gene's germline CDR1 is SGHNT and CDR2 YYREEE (reference sequence). The J segment lost 5 bases and the V segment lost 5 bases, leaving 5 bases of the junction unmatched. The CDR3 sequence: CASSRWTSGDNEQFF. The CDR3 DNA is TGTGCCAGCAGTCGATGGACTAGCGGGGACAATGAGCAGTTCTTC.